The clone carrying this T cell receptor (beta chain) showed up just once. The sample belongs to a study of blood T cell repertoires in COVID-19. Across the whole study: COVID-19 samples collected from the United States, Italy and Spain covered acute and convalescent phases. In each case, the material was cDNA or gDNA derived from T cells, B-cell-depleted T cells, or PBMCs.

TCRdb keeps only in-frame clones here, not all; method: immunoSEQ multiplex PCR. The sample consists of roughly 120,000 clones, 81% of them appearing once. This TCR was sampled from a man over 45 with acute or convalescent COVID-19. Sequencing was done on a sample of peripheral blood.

The CDR3 loop is CASSLGSLSGGLDNEQFF. The CDR3 nucleotides read TGTGCCAGCAGCTTGGGATCTCTTTCGGGAGGGCTGGACAATGAGCAGTTCTTC. The gene calls are TRBV5-8 and TRBJ2-1, with 8 bases that match TRBD2. Germline CDR1 SGHTS, CDR2 YDEGEE. Trimming removed 0 bases from V and 5 bases from J; junction bases left unmatched: 13. The CDR3 runs 18 residues. Drawing the rest from reference TRBV5-8 and TRBJ2-1, the complete variable domain is EAGVTQSPTHLIKTRGQQATLRCSPISGHTSVYWYQQALGLGLQFLLWYDEGEERNRGNFPPRFSGRQFPNYSSELNVNALELEDSALYLCASSLGSLSGGLDNEQFFGPGTRLTVL.